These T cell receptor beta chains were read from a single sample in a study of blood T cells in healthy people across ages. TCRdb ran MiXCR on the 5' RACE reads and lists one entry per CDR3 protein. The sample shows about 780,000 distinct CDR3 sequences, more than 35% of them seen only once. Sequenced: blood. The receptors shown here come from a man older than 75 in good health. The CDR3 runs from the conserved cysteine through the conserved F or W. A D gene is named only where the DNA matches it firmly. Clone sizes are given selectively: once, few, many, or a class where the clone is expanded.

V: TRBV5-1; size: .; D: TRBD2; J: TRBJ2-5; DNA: TGCGCCAGCAGCAGTCCGGTGGGGCGGGAGGGAATGAATGAGCAGTACTTC; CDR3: CASSSPVGREGMNEQYF
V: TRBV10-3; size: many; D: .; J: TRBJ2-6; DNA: TGTGCCATCAGTGAGTCGATAGCTGGGTCTGGGGCCAACGTCCTGACTTTC; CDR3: CAISESIAGSGANVLTF
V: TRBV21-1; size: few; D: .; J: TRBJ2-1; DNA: TGTGCCAGCAGCAAAGGGCCCGGCCCAAACAATGAGCAGTTCTTC; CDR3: CASSKGPGPNNEQFF
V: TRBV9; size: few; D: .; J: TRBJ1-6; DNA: TGTGCCAGCAGCCTGCAGGGGAATAATTCACCCCTCCACTTT; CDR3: CASSLQGNNSPLHF
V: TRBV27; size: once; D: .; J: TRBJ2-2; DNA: TGTGCCAGCAGCCTCACTTCGGGGGGGGAGCTGTTTTTT; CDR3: CASSLTSGGELFF
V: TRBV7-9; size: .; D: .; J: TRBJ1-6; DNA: TGTGCCAGCAGCGGGCAGAGCTCCTATAATTCACCCCTCCACTTT; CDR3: CASSGQSSYNSPLHF
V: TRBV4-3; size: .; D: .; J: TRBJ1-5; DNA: TGCGCCAGCAGCCAAGAGCTTGAGGGCTATCAGCCCCAGCATTTT; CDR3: CASSQELEGYQPQHF
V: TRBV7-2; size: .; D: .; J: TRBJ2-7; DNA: TGTGCCAGCAGCGTAGGGTTACTTTCTGGGCAGGGCGGCGAGCAGTACTTC; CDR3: CASSVGLLSGQGGEQYF
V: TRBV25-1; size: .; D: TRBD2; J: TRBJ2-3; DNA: TGTGCCAGCAGCGGACTCCGGGCGGGGGGCACAGATACGCAGTATTTT; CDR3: CASSGLRAGGTDTQYF
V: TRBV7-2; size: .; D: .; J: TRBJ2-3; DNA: TGTGCCAGCAGCTTAGCCGGGAGCGGCACAGATACGCAGTATTTT; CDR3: CASSLAGSGTDTQYF
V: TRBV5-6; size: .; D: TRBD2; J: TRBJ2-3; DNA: TGTGCCAGCAGCTCAAGGACTAGCGGATCCAATACGCAGTATTTT; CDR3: CASSSRTSGSNTQYF
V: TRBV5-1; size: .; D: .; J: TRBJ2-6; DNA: TGCGCCAGCAGGGAGGGGGCAACGGGGGCCAACGTCCTGACTTTC; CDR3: CASREGATGANVLTF
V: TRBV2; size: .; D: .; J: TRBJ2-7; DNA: TGTGCCAGCACCCCACAGATCTACGAGCAGTACTTC; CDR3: CASTPQIYEQYF
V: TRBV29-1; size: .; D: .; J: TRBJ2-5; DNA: TGCAGCGTTCCCGGGACTGAAGAGACCCAGTACTTC; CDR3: CSVPGTEETQYF
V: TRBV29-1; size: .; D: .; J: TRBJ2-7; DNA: TGCAGCGTTGGGGAAGGTGGAAGCGAGCAGTACTTC; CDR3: CSVGEGGSEQYF
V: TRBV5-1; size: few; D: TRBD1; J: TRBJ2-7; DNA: TGCGCCAGCAGCTTGGAAGTGACAGGGGCGGACGAGCAGTACTTC; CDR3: CASSLEVTGADEQYF
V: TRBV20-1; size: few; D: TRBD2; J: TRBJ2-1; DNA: TGCAGTGCTAGAGTCACTAGCGGCTACAATGAGCAGTTCTTC; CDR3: CSARVTSGYNEQFF
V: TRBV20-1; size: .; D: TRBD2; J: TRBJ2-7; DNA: TGCAGTGCCACTAGCGGGACCTTTTACTACGAGCAGTACTTC; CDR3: CSATSGTFYYEQYF
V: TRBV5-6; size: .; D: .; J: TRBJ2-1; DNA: TGTGCCAGCAGCTTGTTGGGCTTTCCCGACTACAATGAGCAGTTCTTC; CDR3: CASSLLGFPDYNEQFF
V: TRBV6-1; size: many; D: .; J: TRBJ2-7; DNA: TGTGCCAGCAGAGACTACGAGCAGTACTTC; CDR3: CASRDYEQYF
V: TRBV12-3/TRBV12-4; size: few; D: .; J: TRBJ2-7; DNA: TGTGCCAGCAGTTTGTACAGGGACCTCAGGGACGAGCAGTACTTC; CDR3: CASSLYRDLRDEQYF
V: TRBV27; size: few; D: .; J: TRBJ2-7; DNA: TGTGCCAGCAGTTCGCAGGAGGCCTACGAGCAGTACTTC; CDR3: CASSSQEAYEQYF
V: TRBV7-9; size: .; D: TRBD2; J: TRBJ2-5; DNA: TGTGCCAGCAGCACAGAGCGGGGGATAAGTCCGTCGCACCAAGAGACCCAGTACTTC; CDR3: CASSTERGISPSHQETQYF
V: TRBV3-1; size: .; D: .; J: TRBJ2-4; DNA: TGTGCCAGCAGCCAATCTAAGGAGGGGAGAAACATTCAGTACTTC; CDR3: CASSQSKEGRNIQYF
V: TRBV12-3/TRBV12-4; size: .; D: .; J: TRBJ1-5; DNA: TGTGCCAGCAGTTTCAGGGTAGGTCAGCCCCAGCATTTT; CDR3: CASSFRVGQPQHF
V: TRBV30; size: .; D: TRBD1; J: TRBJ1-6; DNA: TGTGCCTGGAACCCGGGACAGGGGTATTCACCCCTCCACTTT; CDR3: CAWNPGQGYSPLHF
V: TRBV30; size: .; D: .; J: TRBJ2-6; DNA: TGTGCCTGGAGCAGGGTCTCTGGGGCCAACGTCCTGACTTTC; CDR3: CAWSRVSGANVLTF
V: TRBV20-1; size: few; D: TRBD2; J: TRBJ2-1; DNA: TGCAGTGCTAGGTCTAGCGGTAGCTCCTACAATGAGCAGTTCTTC; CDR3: CSARSSGSSYNEQFF